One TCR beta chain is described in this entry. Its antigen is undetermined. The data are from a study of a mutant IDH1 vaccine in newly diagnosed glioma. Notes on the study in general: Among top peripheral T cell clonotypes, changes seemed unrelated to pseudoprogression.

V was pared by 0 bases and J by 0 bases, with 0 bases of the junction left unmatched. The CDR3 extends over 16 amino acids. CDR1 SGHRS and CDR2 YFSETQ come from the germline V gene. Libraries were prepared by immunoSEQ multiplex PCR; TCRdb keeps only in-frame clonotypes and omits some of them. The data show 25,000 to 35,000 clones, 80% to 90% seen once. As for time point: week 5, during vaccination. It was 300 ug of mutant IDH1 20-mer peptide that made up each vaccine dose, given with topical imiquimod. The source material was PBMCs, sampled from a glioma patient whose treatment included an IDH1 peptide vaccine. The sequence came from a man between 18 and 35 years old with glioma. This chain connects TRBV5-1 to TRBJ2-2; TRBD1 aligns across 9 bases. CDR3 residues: CASSLGTGANTGELFF. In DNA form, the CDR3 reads TGCGCCAGCAGCTTGGGGACAGGGGCGAACACCGGGGAGCTGTTTTTT.